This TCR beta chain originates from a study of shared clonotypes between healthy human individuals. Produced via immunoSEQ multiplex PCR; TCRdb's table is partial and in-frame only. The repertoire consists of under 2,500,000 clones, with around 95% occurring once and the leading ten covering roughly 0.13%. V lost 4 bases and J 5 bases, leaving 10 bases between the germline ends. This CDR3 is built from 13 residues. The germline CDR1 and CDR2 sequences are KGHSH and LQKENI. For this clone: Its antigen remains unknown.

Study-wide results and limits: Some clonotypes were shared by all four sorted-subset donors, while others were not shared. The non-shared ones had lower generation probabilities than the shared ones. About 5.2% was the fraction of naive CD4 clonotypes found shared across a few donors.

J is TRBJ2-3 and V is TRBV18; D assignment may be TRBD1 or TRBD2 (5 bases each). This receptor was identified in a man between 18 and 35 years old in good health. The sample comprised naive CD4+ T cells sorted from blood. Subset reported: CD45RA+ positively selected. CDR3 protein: CASSLGVRDTQYF. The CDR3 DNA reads TGTGCCAGCTCACTGGGGGTAAGAGATACGCAGTATTTT.